The source of this T cell receptor beta chain is a study of shared clonotypes between healthy human individuals. Study conclusions and caveats: Generation probabilities were higher for clonotypes shared across all four sorted-subset donors than for unshared ones. Sampling used blood alone; tissue repertoires probably differ.

CD4+ cells yielded CD45RA+ naive and CD45RA-negative memory subsets. V gave up 7 bases and J gave up 0 bases, with 14 bases separating them. This CDR3 has 15 residues. From germline, CDR1 is MNHNS and CDR2 SASEGT. Assay runs were performed at deep level. Produced via immunoSEQ multiplex PCR; TCRdb's table is partial and in-frame only. The sample records 600,000 to 700,000 clones, roughly 72% being singletons. On this clone: Its matching antigen is unknown.

V gene TRBV6-1 combines with J gene TRBJ2-3, with a tentative D call TRBD1 (6 bases). Sequencing was carried out using memory CD4+ T cells sorted from blood. Subset defined: CD45RA-negative fraction. This receptor was identified in a woman aged 25 to 45 in good health. CDR3: CASTTQGSSTDTQYF. CDR3 nucleotides: TGTGCCAGCACTACACAGGGATCTAGCACAGATACGCAGTATTTT.